This is a list of T cell receptor beta chains from one sample in a study of blood T cell repertoires in COVID-19. The data were produced by immunoSEQ multiplex PCR, yet TCRdb's version contains in-frame clones alone and is incomplete. The sample consists of around 250,000 clones, around 86% of them appearing once. Sequenced material: PBMCs or T cells enriched from blood (not recorded which). The receptors were gathered from a man younger than 35 who had recovered from COVID-19. Each CDR3 is given with its conserved first and last residue. A D gene is named only where the DNA matches it firmly. Part of the rows lack a size; the others show once, few, many or a class for expanded clones.

j_call clone_size d_call v_call cdr3_nt cdr3_aa
TRBJ2-6 - - TRBV11-3 TGTGCCAGCAGCTTAGCTGTGTCGGGGTACTCTGGGGCCAACGTCCTGACTTTC CASSLAVSGYSGANVLTF
TRBJ2-5 - - TRBV18 TGTGCCAGCTCATTGCTTCCAACCGGGTACCAAGAGACCCAGTACTTC CASSLLPTGYQETQYF
TRBJ1-1 - TRBD1 TRBV5-1 TGCGCCAGCAGCGGACAGGGGGTAATCACTGAAGCTTTCTTT CASSGQGVITEAFF
TRBJ2-7 - TRBD1 TRBV6-5 TGTGCCAGCAGTTACTCCCGACAGGGCTACGAGCAGTACTTC CASSYSRQGYEQYF
TRBJ1-2 once - TRBV11-2 TGTGCCAGCAGCTTATATTCGCAGGGTAATGGCTACACCTTC CASSLYSQGNGYTF
TRBJ2-7 - TRBD1 TRBV5-1 TGCGCCAGCAGCCCGACAGGGGCCTACGAGCAGTACTTC CASSPTGAYEQYF
TRBJ2-1 - TRBD2 TRBV25-1 TGTGCCAGCAGTGATGTCTCTAGCGGGGGGGATGAGCAGTTCTTC CASSDVSSGGDEQFF
TRBJ1-2 - - TRBV25-1 TGTGCCAGCAGTGAACAGGGCGTCTATGGCTACACCTTC CASSEQGVYGYTF
TRBJ2-1 few TRBD2 TRBV15 TGTGCCACCAGCATACTAGCGGACTCCTACAATGAGCAGTTCTTC CATSILADSYNEQFF
TRBJ2-7 - - TRBV15 TGTGCCACCAGCTCGAAGGGGGAGGGTGGCTACGAGCAGTACTTC CATSSKGEGGYEQYF